These T cell receptor beta chains were read from a single sample in a study of regulatory T cells in long-lasting Graves disease. TCRdb re-called the multiplex PCR reads with MiXCR, one entry per CDR3 protein. The sample holds under 450,000 distinct CDR3 sequences; 10% to 15% are singletons and the top ten take 15% to 20%. These data also formed part of another study, on T cells in Graves' hyperthyroidism and ophthalmopathy.

The material was peripheral blood mononuclear cells (PBMCs), obtained at new diagnosis, from a patient treated with antithyroid drugs. Every receptor here comes from a woman under 30 with Graves disease. Both conserved end residues are part of each CDR3. Fields, in order: clone size, J gene, V gene, D gene, CDR3 DNA, CDR3 protein. The D gene is left open where the match is weak. Size values are once, few and many counts, or a class for expanded clones, and some rows have none.

once TRBJ2-5 TRBV2 TRBD2 TGTGCCAGCAGTGAGGGTAGCGGGGGGAAAGAGACCCAGTACTTC CASSEGSGGKETQYF
. TRBJ2-1 TRBV19 TRBD2 TGTGCCAGTAGTAGCGGGGGTACCTACAATGAGCAGTTCTTC CASSSGGTYNEQFF
many TRBJ2-1 TRBV7-6 TRBD2 TGTGCCAGCAGCTTAGGGCTAGCGGGAGGGCCGGAGAGCTCCTACAATGAGCAGTTCTTC CASSLGLAGGPESSYNEQFF
. TRBJ1-2 TRBV19 . TGTGCCAGTAGTATAACGAGGCGGTCCAACTATGGCTACACCTTC CASSITRRSNYGYTF
. TRBJ2-3 TRBV2 TRBD2 TGTGCCAGCAAGCGGGATCCTCCAGATACGCAGTATTTT CASKRDPPDTQYF
many TRBJ2-5 TRBV6-1 . TGTGCCAGCAGGGGGGTCGGGGAGACCCAGTACTTC CASRGVGETQYF
many TRBJ2-5 TRBV6-5 . TGTGCCAGCAGTTACTGGGCTGGGATGGAGACCCAGTACTTC CASSYWAGMETQYF
. TRBJ1-2 TRBV9 TRBD1 TGTGCCAGCAGCGTAGTTGACAGGGGGAACTATGGCTACACCTTC CASSVVDRGNYGYTF
many TRBJ2-5 TRBV18 . TGTGCCAGCTCACCGACAGATAGTATTTCGGAGACCCAGTACTTC CASSPTDSISETQYF
many TRBJ2-5 TRBV7-2 . TGTGCCAGCAGTGCTCGGAGGGTCCAAGAGACCCAGTACTTC CASSARRVQETQYF
many TRBJ1-5 TRBV4-1 TRBD1 TGCGCCAGCAGCCGCCTACCGGGACAGATCCGTCAGCCCCAGCATTTT CASSRLPGQIRQPQHF
few TRBJ2-5 TRBV7-2 TRBD2 TGTGCCAGCAGCTCCACCGGGACTAGCGGGGGGAGGGAGACCCAGTACTTC CASSSTGTSGGRETQYF
many TRBJ2-3 TRBV12-3/TRBV12-4 TRBD2 TGTGCCAGTAAAGGGCGGGGGACTAGCGGAACAGATACGCAGTATTTT CASKGRGTSGTDTQYF
few TRBJ1-1 TRBV19 . TGTGCCGGGGCGCGGACTGAAGCTTTCTTT CAGARTEAFF
many TRBJ2-3 TRBV3-1 TRBD2 TGTGCCAGCACCCCTTCGGGAGGGCCGGCAGATACGCAGTATTTT CASTPSGGPADTQYF
many TRBJ2-3 TRBV6-2/TRBV6-3 TRBD2 TGTGCCAGCAGTTACTCGGTGTTGGGGACTAGCGGTCGTTCGCAGTATTTT CASSYSVLGTSGRSQYF
many TRBJ1-1 TRBV7-9 . TGTGCCAGCAGTCCCCGGCGAGAGAACACTGAAGCTTTCTTT CASSPRRENTEAFF
many TRBJ2-3 TRBV7-3 . TGTGCCAGCAGCTTATCTAGCACAGATACGCAGTATTTT CASSLSSTDTQYF
. TRBJ2-5 TRBV12-3/TRBV12-4 . TGTGCCAGCAGCCCCATGGGGGAGACCCAGTACTTC CASSPMGETQYF
. TRBJ2-3 TRBV10-2 . TGCGCCAGCAGTGAGTCGGCTCCCGATACGCAGTATTTT CASSESAPDTQYF
few TRBJ1-2 TRBV30 . TGTGCCTGGAGACCCTCAGGGACACCTCTTAACTATGGCTACACCTTC CAWRPSGTPLNYGYTF
many TRBJ2-1 TRBV7-2 . TGTGCCAGCAGCTTAGCGAGAAGGGATGAGCAGTTCTTC CASSLARRDEQFF
few TRBJ1-2 TRBV19 . TGTGCCAGTAGAAAGGCTGACAAACTTCTAGGAGGCTACACCTTC CASRKADKLLGGYTF
many TRBJ1-1 TRBV6-1 . TGTGCCAGCAGGACATTGGAGACTGAAGCTTTCTTT CASRTLETEAFF
few TRBJ2-5 TRBV20-1 . TGCAGTGCTCCAGTGGGCGAGACCCAGTACTTC CSAPVGETQYF
. TRBJ1-2 TRBV5-6 . TGTGCCAGCAGCTTTACTCGTGCAAACTATGGCTACACCTTC CASSFTRANYGYTF
many TRBJ2-5 TRBV6-1 . TGTGCCAGCAGTGAAAAGAGATTTTGGATCTTAGGCGGGACCCAGTACTTC CASSEKRFWILGGTQYF
few TRBJ2-4 TRBV4-1 TRBD1 TGCGCCAGCAGCCCTGGGACAGGGTTCGGTTATTCTGCCAAAAACATTCAGTACTTC CASSPGTGFGYSAKNIQYF
many TRBJ2-1 TRBV18 . TGTGCCAGCTCACAAACCGGGAATTCCGAGCAGTTCTTC CASSQTGNSEQFF
many TRBJ2-5 TRBV7-2 TRBD2 TGTGCCAGCAGCTTAGATGGTAGCGGGAGGGAGACCCAGTACTTC CASSLDGSGRETQYF
many TRBJ1-2 TRBV4-3 . TGCGCCAGCAGCCAAGATTTGATGAACGGAGCTAACTATGGCTACACCTTC CASSQDLMNGANYGYTF
. TRBJ1-5 TRBV12-5 . TGTGCTAGTGTTCTTTACACGGAACACAATCAGCCCCAGCATTTT CASVLYTEHNQPQHF
many TRBJ1-6 TRBV27 . TGTGCCAGCAGTTTAGGGGCAGGCTCCTATAATTCACCCCTCCACTTT CASSLGAGSYNSPLHF
. TRBJ2-4 TRBV6-2/TRBV6-3 . TGTGCCAGCCGGCGTGGAGGGGCCAAAAACATTCAGTACTTC CASRRGGAKNIQYF
many TRBJ2-3 TRBV28 TRBD1 TGTGCCAGCAGACAGGGGGTTAGCACAGATACGCAGTATTTT CASRQGVSTDTQYF
. TRBJ2-7 TRBV29-1 TRBD1 TGCAGCGTCTGGACAGGGCAGGAGGACGAGCAGTACTTC CSVWTGQEDEQYF
many TRBJ2-5 TRBV20-1 TRBD1 TGCAGTGCTAGAGTGGACAGGGAACAAGAGACCCAGTACTTC CSARVDREQETQYF
many TRBJ2-1 TRBV6-1 TRBD2 TGTGCCAGCGTACTAGCGGGAAGAGATGAGCAGTTCTTC CASVLAGRDEQFF
many TRBJ1-2 TRBV20-1 . TGCAGTGCTAGAGATACAGCCGGGCTCAACTATGGCTACACCTTC CSARDTAGLNYGYTF
. TRBJ2-1 TRBV30 . TGTGCCTGGAGAGCCGGGACGGCTACCCAACGACCCTACAATGAGCAGTTCTTC CAWRAGTATQRPYNEQFF
many TRBJ1-6 TRBV7-2 . TGTGCCAGCAGCTTCCAGGGACACCTGCCTTCACCCCTCCACTTT CASSFQGHLPSPLHF
many TRBJ2-2 TRBV18 . TGTGCCAGCTCACCACCGGGGTTGGCCGGGGAGCTGTTTTTT CASSPPGLAGELFF
many TRBJ2-7 TRBV7-2 . TGTGCCAGCAGCGACCTTTGGGGGGCTAGCGGATCGTACGAGCAGTACTTC CASSDLWGASGSYEQYF
. TRBJ2-3 TRBV4-1 . TGCGCCAGCAGCCCTAGGGGAGATACGCGGTATTTT CASSPRGDTRYF
many TRBJ1-2 TRBV12-3/TRBV12-4 . TGTGCCAGCAGTTTATGGGGAGGCGGGTATGGCTACACCTTC CASSLWGGGYGYTF
many TRBJ1-2 TRBV10-3 TRBD1 TGTGCCATCCGGGGACAGGGCTATCCACCGAACTATGGCTACACCTTC CAIRGQGYPPNYGYTF
many TRBJ1-1 TRBV11-1 . TGTGCCAGCAGCCTTCCTTATTACACTGAAGCTTTCTTT CASSLPYYTEAFF
many TRBJ1-3 TRBV19 . TGTGCTCCGGGACACCGGAAAAGATGCTCTGGAAACACCATATATTTT CAPGHRKRCSGNTIYF
many TRBJ2-7 TRBV7-9 . TGTGCCAGCAGCTCGGGCCATAAAGTAGAGCAGTACTTC CASSSGHKVEQYF
few TRBJ2-1 TRBV15 TRBD2 TGTGCCACCAGCAGAGCTTACGGGAGGGGGGAAAATGAGCAGTTCTTC CATSRAYGRGENEQFF
. TRBJ2-3 TRBV20-1 TRBD2 TGCAGTGCTGAAGGGACCAGCGGGAGTTCGGATACGCAGTATTTT CSAEGTSGSSDTQYF
many TRBJ1-2 TRBV29-1 TRBD1 TGCAGCGACGGAGGGACAGACAAACCACCCGGCTACACCTTC CSDGGTDKPPGYTF
many TRBJ2-1 TRBV7-3 TRBD1 TGTGCCAGCAGCCTCCCGGGGCAGGGGGTTAATGAGCAGTTCTTC CASSLPGQGVNEQFF
many TRBJ2-1 TRBV27 TRBD2 TGTGCCAGCACCGGGACTAGCGGCTACAATGAGCAGTTCTTC CASTGTSGYNEQFF